Each of the 3 T cell receptor beta chains below was sequenced from the same sample in a study of B cell selection in AIRE deficiency (dated by TCRdb to 2018 to 2020). The library was prepared using the immunoSEQ multiplex PCR assay. TCRdb mirrors the immuneACCESS table, restricted to in-frame sequences. Some clones are absent from its copies; in checked studies, under half trace to an unresolved V gene, and the reason for the others is unknown. This sample lists more than 4,500 clones; 87% were detected once. The biggest ten clones account for around 3% of the sample. CD4+CD25hiCD127low/negative cells were sorted as the regulatory T cell population. Material: Tregs sorted from PBMCs. The receptors here all came from a human donor with AIRE deficiency.

This chain connects TRBV6-6 to TRBJ1-2, with 7 bases fitting TRBD1. Per germline, CDR1 MNHNY and CDR2 SVGAGI (reference sequence). The CDR3 length is 13 residues. V lost 5 bases to trimming and J lost 10 bases; unmatched junction nucleotides: 10. The CDR3: CASSRQGLAAYTF. CDR3 sequence (DNA): TGTGCCAGCAGTCGACAGGGTTTAGCCGCCTACACCTTC.

The genes are TRBV20-1 and TRBJ2-7; D is possibly TRBD2 (5 bases). Per the germline V gene, CDR1 is DFQATT and CDR2 is SNEGSKA (reference sequence). V lost 2 bases and J 9 bases, leaving 11 bases between the germline ends. The CDR3 loop spans 11 amino acids. The CDR3 DNA reads TGCAGTGCTAGATTACCCAGCGGGCAGTACTTC. This codes for CSARLPSGQYF.

This chain joins TRBV7-9 and TRBJ1-1; possible D gene TRBD1, 5 bases. The CDR3 consists of 15 residues. Trimming cost V 7 bases and J 0 bases, with 15 bases left between them. Germline-derived CDR1 and CDR2 are SEHNR and FQNEAQ (reference sequence). CDR3 in amino acids: CASNRQLLMNTEAFF. CDR3 bases: TGTGCCAGCAACAGACAGCTCCTCATGAACACTGAAGCTTTCTTT.